The next 24 T cell receptor beta chains were all read from a single sample in a study of yellow fever vaccine responses in identical twins. TCRdb analysed the RT-PCR reads with MiXCR anew, one entry per CDR3 protein. The sample holds about 10,000 distinct CDR3 sequences; around four fifths are singletons and the top ten take around 2%. This material consisted of T cells from blood (PBMCs), unsorted or a sorted subset (not recorded which), taken before or after yellow fever vaccination (not recorded which). These receptors all stem from a woman under 30 who received the yellow fever vaccine.

The CDR3 bases are TGTGCCACCGGACTAGCGGGTGTATACGAGCAGTACTTC. Protein sequence: CATGLAGVYEQYF. V is TRBV11-1 and J is TRBJ2-7, with TRBD2 matching 11 bases. Trimming at V came to 10 bases and at J to 4 bases, leaving 6 bases not matched to a gene. Germline V lookup: CDR1 SGHAT, CDR2 FQDESV (reference sequence). This CDR3 has 13 residues. Full variable domain (rest looked up from reference TRBV11-1 and TRBJ2-7): EAEVAQSPRYKITEKSQAVAFWCDPISGHATLYWYRQILGQGPELLVQFQDESVVDDSQLPKDRFSAERLKGVDSTLKIQPAELGDSAMYLCATGLAGVYEQYFGPGTRLTVT.

This clonotype appeared once. The junction differs from germline at one of its ends, possibly a read error. J is TRBJ2-1 and V is TRBV7-9; 8 nucleotides align to TRBD1. The CDR3 extends over 13 amino acids. In germline, CDR1 is SEHNR, CDR2 FQNEAQ (reference sequence). CDR3 DNA sequence: TGTGCCAGCAGCTTCAGGGGGCGGAATGAGCAGGTCTTC. It specifies CASSFRGRNEQVF. Based on the CDR3 plus reference TRBV7-9 and TRBJ2-1, the full variable domain is DTGVSQNPRHKITKRGQNVTFRCDPISEHNRLYWYRQTLGQGPEFLTYFQNEAQLEKSRLLSDRFSAERPKGSFSTLEIQRTEQGDSAMYLCASSFRGRNEQVFGPGTRLTVL.

This clonotype was found once. The chain uses TRBV7-6 and TRBJ2-5, with D unresolved. Germline CDR1 is SGHVS and CDR2 is FNYEAQ. V lost 2 bases to trimming and J lost 4 bases, with 11 bases between them. The CDR3 spans 14 residues. The CDR3 DNA reads TGTGCCAGCAGCTTAATGGCTAGTGGAGAGACCCAGTACTTC. Translating it yields CASSLMASGETQYF.

The V gene is TRBV11-3, the J gene TRBJ2-5; 8 bases map to TRBD1. The CDR3 runs 15 residues. V dropped 3 bases and J dropped 2; count of bases not matched to a gene: 5. Germline-derived CDR1 and CDR2 are SGHNT and YENEEA. In DNA form, the CDR3 reads TGTGCCAGCAGCTTCCGGACAGGGAGACAAGAGACCCAGTACTTC. Translating gives CASSFRTGRQETQYF.

This clonotype was counted once. The chain couples TRBV7-7 to TRBJ2-2; 12 bases align to TRBD1. CDR1 SSHAT and CDR2 FNYEAQ come from the germline V gene (reference sequence). V dropped 5 bases and J dropped 7; count of bases not matched to a gene: 8. CDR3 length: 16 residues. The CDR3 loop is CASSPRDRGPGGELFF. The CDR3 DNA reads as TGTGCCAGCAGCCCAAGGGACAGGGGGCCGGGCGGGGAGCTGTTTTTT.

This clonotype has just a few counts. The rearrangement links TRBV2 to TRBJ1-5; D is perhaps TRBD1 (5 bases). CDR3 size: 15 residues. V was shortened by 6 bases and J by 0 bases, with 12 bases between the two germline ends. From germline, CDR1 is SNHLY and CDR2 FYNNEI. In nucleotides, the CDR3 is TGTGCCAGCAGCAATCAGGGTTTTAGCAATCAGCCCCAGCATTTT. Translation: CASSNQGFSNQPQHF.

This clonotype was counted only a few times. This sequence joins TRBV29-1 and TRBJ2-5; maybe TRBD1 (5 bases). V was cut by 6 bases and J by 0 bases, with 8 bases left in between. Germline lookup yields CDR1 SQVTM and CDR2 ANQGSEA. This CDR3 has 12 amino acids. The CDR3 nucleotides are TGCAGCGTAAGACAGAACCAAGAGACCCAGTACTTC. It translates to CSVRQNQETQYF.

This chain connects TRBV4-1 to TRBJ2-1; the D gene is possibly TRBD2 (6 bases). V lost 1 base, J lost 9 bases, and 13 bases lay in between. This CDR3 is built from 14 residues. The germline V gene has CDR1 MGHRA and CDR2 YSYEKL. The CDR3 DNA sequence: TGCGCCAGCAGCCAAGGGGTAGCGGCTGGTGAGCAGTTCTTC. Encoded protein: CASSQGVAAGEQFF.

The V gene is TRBV5-1, the J gene TRBJ1-1; D might be TRBD1 (6 bases). V was clipped by 0 bases and J by 4 bases, with 16 bases between them. This CDR3 is 16 amino acids long. In germline, CDR1 is SGHRS, CDR2 YFSETQ. The CDR3 region has the DNA TGCGCCAGCAGCTTGGAACCGGGATTAGGGGGCACTGAAGCTTTCTTT. Its protein is CASSLEPGLGGTEAFF.

The chain combines TRBV13 with TRBJ1-5, with D perhaps TRBD1 (5 bases). The CDR3 totals 14 residues. CDR1 is PRHDT, CDR2 FYEKMQ, per germline (reference sequence). V was pared by 6 bases and J by 1 base, with 10 bases between. CDR3 coding DNA: TGTGCCAGCAGGGGGGACTCGAGCAATCAGCCCCAGCATTTT. As protein: CASRGDSSNQPQHF.

This chain links TRBV7-6 with TRBJ1-1; no clear D. Deletions cut 5 bases from V and 8 bases from J, with 12 bases between. Germline V CDR1 and CDR2: SGHVS, FNYEAQ. CDR3 length: 12 amino acids. CDR3 loop: CASSPFGKEAFF. The DNA for the CDR3 is TGTGCCAGCAGCCCATTCGGGAAGGAAGCTTTCTTT.

The genes are TRBV2 and TRBJ2-2, with TRBD2 matching over 8 bases. The V gene end was trimmed by 2 bases and the J gene end by 4 bases; junction bases not matched to a gene: 6. CDR3 length: 16 residues. CDR1 is SNHLY, CDR2 FYNNEI, per germline. Written as DNA, the CDR3 is TGTGCCAGCAGTGAATCGGCGGGAGGCGGCACCGGGGAGCTGTTTTTT. Protein sequence: CASSESAGGGTGELFF.

The chain recombines TRBV29-1 with TRBJ2-5, with a possible D match to TRBD1 (6 bases). V shed 6 bases and J shed 1 base, with 12 bases lying between them. Per germline, CDR1 SQVTM and CDR2 ANQGSEA. The CDR3 has 13 residues. This chain's CDR3 is CSVEQGPQETQYF. The CDR3 DNA reads as TGCAGCGTGGAACAGGGACCCCAAGAGACCCAGTACTTC.

The V call is TRBV20-1, the J call TRBJ2-3; TRBD2 might be the D (6 bases). V lost 6 bases to trimming and J lost 5 bases, with 15 bases between them. This CDR3 contains 13 residues. Germline CDR1 reads DFQATT; CDR2 reads SNEGSKA (reference sequence). CDR3 region: CSAPSGGEDTQYF. CDR3 DNA: TGCAGTGCACCGAGCGGAGGGGAAGATACGCAGTATTTT.

This clonotype appeared a single time. The J gene is TRBJ1-5, the V gene TRBV21-1; the table's D gene call, TRBD1, was not cross checked with the DNA. TRBV21-1 is reported as a pseudogene. The CDR3 runs 15 residues. CDR3 region: CASSNFLAGAQPQHF. The CDR3 DNA reads TGTGCCAGCAGCAATTTTTTGGCAGGGGCTCAGCCCCAGCATTTT.

The chain recombines TRBV10-1 with TRBJ1-3, with no clear D. V lost 3 bases, J lost 0 bases, and 6 bases lay in between. The V gene's germline CDR1 is WNHNN and CDR2 SYGVQD (reference sequence). This CDR3 region has 14 residues. The CDR3 loop is CASSEQNSGNTIYF. The CDR3 DNA reads TGCGCCAGCAGTGAACAAAACTCTGGAAACACCATATATTTT.

This clonotype was observed a handful of times. The genes are TRBV7-9 and TRBJ2-7; D not resolved. Trimming removed 3 bases from V and 4 bases from J, with 7 bases in between. Germline-derived CDR1 and CDR2 are SEHNR and FQNEAQ (reference sequence). The CDR3 contains 12 residues. DNA for the CDR3: TGTGCCAGCAGCTTCACTGGATACGAGCAGTACGTC. Translated, it gives CASSFTGYEQYV.

J is TRBJ1-5 and V is TRBV7-2; 8 bases match TRBD1. With 2 bases clipped from V and 6 bases from J, the junction kept 6 bases outside the gene matches. The CDR3 spans 15 residues. Germline V gives CDR1 SGHTA, CDR2 FQGNSA. CDR3 in amino acids: CASSLSRGQGQPQHF. CDR3 nucleotide sequence: TGTGCCAGCAGCTTAAGCAGGGGGCAGGGTCAGCCCCAGCATTTT.

The chain links TRBV6-1 to TRBJ1-3, with 7 bases aligning to TRBD1. Losses at the gene ends were 5 bases for V and 0 bases for J; bases not matched to a gene: 4. Germline V gene data show CDR1 as MNHNS and CDR2 as SASEGT. The CDR3 runs to 15 residues. The CDR3 DNA reads as TGTGCCAGCAGTCAGGGGGTGAACTCTGGAAACACCATATATTTT. This gives the protein CASSQGVNSGNTIYF.

The chain joins TRBV7-3 to TRBJ2-1; D is unresolved. From germline, CDR1 is SGHTA and CDR2 FQGTGA. The CDR3 is made up of 13 amino acids. The V gene lost 1 base and the J gene lost 7 bases, with 8 bases spanning the gap. Here the CDR3 DNA reads TGTGCCAGCAGCTTAAGAGCTGCTAATGAGCAGTTCTTC. This gives the protein CASSLRAANEQFF.

The chain couples TRBV4-2 to TRBJ2-3; D uncertain. The V and J ends lost 0 bases and 0 bases respectively, with 16 bases between them. Germline CDR1 and CDR2: LGHNA and YNFKEQ. CDR3 length: 18 amino acids. DNA for the CDR3: TGTGCCAGCAGCCAAGATTCCACAGTAGGTCCGAGCACAGATACGCAGTATTTT. Encoded protein: CASSQDSTVGPSTDTQYF.

This clonotype was found a few times. The chain carries TRBV7-9 and TRBJ1-6; D may be TRBD1 (6 bases). Germline lookup yields CDR1 SEHNR and CDR2 FQNEAQ (reference sequence). This CDR3 spans 14 amino acids. Trimming took off 6 bases at V and 8 bases at J, with 14 bases between the two ends. CDR3 in amino acids: CASSPTGSDSPLHF. Here the CDR3 DNA reads TGTGCCAGCAGTCCGACAGGATCGGATTCACCCCTCCACTTT.

This rearrangement joins TRBV18 to TRBJ2-7; D possibly corresponds to TRBD2 (5 bases). The CDR3 is made up of 13 amino acids. CDR1 KGHSH and CDR2 LQKENI come from the germline V gene. V lost 2 bases and J 1 base, leaving 6 bases between the germline ends. The CDR3 loop is CASSPSGSYEQYF. Written as DNA, the CDR3 is TGTGCCAGCTCACCAAGCGGTTCCTACGAGCAGTACTTC.

The genes are TRBV2 and TRBJ1-4, with D possibly matching TRBD1 (5 bases). Germline CDR1 is SNHLY and CDR2 is FYNNEI. The CDR3 length is 13 residues. V gave up 6 bases and J gave up 7 bases, with 12 bases separating them. CDR3 nucleotide sequence: TGTGCCAGCAGAGACTCTAGGGGTGAAAAACTGTTTTTT. It translates to CASRDSRGEKLFF. The variable domain in full, completed from reference TRBV2 and TRBJ1-4, reads EPEVTQTPSHQVTQMGQEVILRCVPISNHLYFYWYRQILGQKVEFLVSFYNNEISEKSEIFDDQFSVERPDGSNFTLKIRSTKLEDSAMYFCASRDSRGEKLFFGSGTQLSVL.